The next 31 T cell receptor beta chains were all read from a single sample in a study of Ad26.COV2.S vaccination and SARS-CoV-2 variants. Sample treatment: some 20 received Ad26.COV2.S at low or high dose, single or two shots; 5 received placebo; per-sample allocation not given. Sampling happened 63 days after the first vaccine or placebo injection. TCRdb's table, derived via immunoSEQ multiplex PCR, lists solely in-frame clones and lacks some. This repertoire shows 510,000 or so clones, approximately 88% found once; its top ten account for about 13%. The source was peripheral blood, collected in a trial of Ad26.COV2.S vaccine versus placebo. The receptors derive from a person aged 18 to 59 who received the Ad26.COV2.S COVID-19 vaccine or a placebo.

This clone was seen a handful of times. The chain carries TRBV19 and TRBJ1-2; possibly TRBD1 for D (5 bases). The CDR3 has 12 amino acids. Trimming shortened V by 3 bases and J by 7 bases, and 9 bases separated the two germline ends. The germline gives CDR1 LNHDA, CDR2 SQIVND (reference sequence). The DNA for the CDR3 is TGTGCCAGTAGTATGTGGGACGGTGGCTACACCTTC. The encoded protein is CASSMWDGGYTF.

The CDR3 DNA reads as TGCAGCGTCGCAACGGGTTGGGCCCAGCCCCAGCATTTT. This sequence encodes CSVATGWAQPQHF. The chain joins TRBV29-1 to TRBJ1-5; D is uncertain. Between the trimmed V and J ends, which lost 6 bases and 7 bases, there was a span of 16 bases. The CDR3 extends over 13 amino acids. The germline V gene has CDR1 SQVTM and CDR2 ANQGSEA.

The chain recombines TRBV9 with TRBJ1-3; the D gene is possibly TRBD1 (5 bases). V lost 4 bases to trimming and J lost 0 bases, with 23 bases between them. There are 19 residues in the CDR3. CDR1 and CDR2 (germline): SGDLS, YYNGEE. CDR3 sequence (DNA): TGTGCCAGCAGCATCAGGGCCCCGACGGATGTTGTCTCTGGAAACACCATATATTTT. This encodes CASSIRAPTDVVSGNTIYF.

The chain employs TRBV29-1 and TRBJ2-1, with D unresolved. The CDR3 is made up of 12 amino acids. V lost 7 bases and J 6 bases, leaving 13 bases between the germline ends. CDR1 is SQVTM, CDR2 ANQGSEA, per germline. CDR3 nucleotide sequence: TGCAGCGCCCGACTGGGTTCCAATGAGCAGTTCTTC. Translated: CSARLGSNEQFF.

This rearrangement joins TRBV5-4 to TRBJ1-2; D is perhaps TRBD1 (5 bases). CDR1 is SGHNT, CDR2 YYREEE, per germline (reference sequence). The ends were cut back, 5 bases at V and 0 bases at J, with 17 bases in the middle. The CDR3 totals 16 residues. CDR3 region: CASRTGGSLANYGYTF. The DNA for the CDR3 is TGTGCCAGCAGGACCGGGGGTAGCTTAGCTAACTATGGCTACACCTTC. The full variable domain, with the rest looked up from reference TRBV5-4 and TRBJ1-2, is ETGVTQSPTHLIKTRGQQVTLRCSSQSGHNTVSWYQQALGQGPQFIFQYYREEENGRGNFPPRFSGLQFPNYSSELNVNALELDDSALYLCASRTGGSLANYGYTFGSGTRLTVV.

The chain combines TRBV5-1 with TRBJ2-2; a weak D match, TRBD1 (6 bases). V was shortened by 4 bases and J by 1 base, with 14 bases between the two germline ends. The CDR3 consists of 16 residues. In germline, CDR1 is SGHRS, CDR2 YFSETQ. The CDR3 region is CASSHLKQGNTGELFF. The CDR3 DNA follows: TGCGCCAGCAGCCACTTAAAACAGGGGAACACCGGGGAGCTGTTTTTT.

V and J are TRBV19 and TRBJ2-3; D might be TRBD2 (7 bases). The V end was cut by 3 bases, the J end by 10 bases, with 26 bases between. Germline V gene lookup returns CDR1 LNHDA and CDR2 SQIVND (reference sequence). The CDR3 consists of 17 residues. CDR3 coding DNA: TGTGCCAGTAGTATGACTATCGCCGGGGGCGCGGGGGCGGCGCAGTATTTT. It yields the protein CASSMTIAGGAGAAQYF. The full variable domain, its missing parts supplied by reference TRBV19 and TRBJ2-3, is DGGITQSPKYLFRKEGQNVTLSCEQNLNHDAMYWYRQDPGQGLRLIYYSQIVNDFQKGDIAEGYSVSREKKESFPLTVTSAQKNPTAFYLCASSMTIAGGAGAAQYFGPGTRLTVL.

The genes are TRBV3-1 (or the pseudogene TRBV3-2) and TRBJ2-1; 14 bases map to TRBD2. J gave up 9 bases and V 4 bases, and 5 bases lay outside the gene matches. Germline V gives CDR1 LGHDT, CDR2 YNNKEL (reference sequence). This CDR3 is 15 amino acids long. In DNA, the CDR3 is TGTGCCAGCAGCCTGACTAGCGGGAGGGTGGGTGAGCAGTTCTTC. This translates into CASSLTSGRVGEQFF.

A single count supports this clone. The genes are TRBV4-2 and TRBJ2-7, with D perhaps matching TRBD1 (5 bases). Germline V lookup: CDR1 LGHNA, CDR2 YNFKEQ. V lost 0 bases, J lost 2 bases, and 11 bases lay in between. The CDR3 runs to 15 residues. CDR3 amino acids: CASSQDGHTAYEQYF. As DNA, the CDR3 is TGTGCCAGCAGCCAAGACGGACACACCGCCTACGAGCAGTACTTC.

This clone was counted only a few times. This chain connects TRBV7-2 to TRBJ2-7; perhaps D is TRBD1 or TRBD2 (5 bases each). Germline V gene data show CDR1 as SGHTA and CDR2 as FQGNSA. The CDR3 length is 15 residues. With 5 bases removed from V and 2 bases from J, the gap between germline ends came to 16 bases. The CDR3 coding sequence is TGTGCCAGCAGCGGGGGAGCAGGTGGCACCTACGAGCAGTACTTC. This codes for CASSGGAGGTYEQYF.

The V and J genes are TRBV6-5 and TRBJ2-1; 11 bases agree with TRBD2. CDR3 length: 15 amino acids. The V gene end was trimmed by 6 bases and the J gene end by 7 bases; junction bases not matched to a gene: 8. From germline, CDR1 is MNHEY and CDR2 SVGAGI. The CDR3 DNA follows: TGTGCCAGCAGAGTCACTAGCGGGAGCCTGAATGAGCAGTTCTTC. It specifies CASRVTSGSLNEQFF.

The J gene is TRBJ2-1, the V gene TRBV6-5; D is possibly TRBD2 (6 bases). The CDR3 contains 15 residues. CDR1 and CDR2 (germline): MNHEY, SVGAGI. V lost 2 bases to trimming and J lost 6 bases, with 14 bases between them. The CDR3 reads CASSYGVGGLNEQFF. The CDR3 bases are TGTGCCAGCAGTTACGGGGTTGGGGGACTCAATGAGCAGTTCTTC.

V and J are TRBV29-1 and TRBJ1-1; 8 bases align to TRBD1. Germline assignment: CDR1 SQVTM and CDR2 ANQGSEA. Germline trimming cut 1 base from V and 2 bases from J; bases unmatched to any gene: 0. This CDR3 spans 13 amino acids. CDR3 protein: CSVEAGGNTEAFF. The DNA of the CDR3 is TGCAGCGTTGAAGCAGGGGGCAACACTGAAGCTTTCTTT.

The chain uses TRBV7-2 and TRBJ2-3; maybe TRBD2 (6 bases). The CDR3 runs to 13 residues. Germline loops: CDR1 SGHTA, CDR2 FQGNSA. V lost 5 bases and J lost 4, with 10 bases in between. The CDR3 region has the DNA TGTGCCAGCAGCAAAGCGGGTCCAGATACGCAGTATTTT. Its protein product is CASSKAGPDTQYF.

This clone has a handful of counts. This chain uses TRBV18 with TRBJ1-2; D is ambiguous. Germline CDR1 is KGHSH and CDR2 is LQKENI. The CDR3 consists of 11 residues. In DNA form, the CDR3 reads TGTGCGGGCTCCCCGGACTTCTCTCACACCTTC. Its protein product is CAGSPDFSHTF.

The chain is built from TRBV28 and TRBJ1-3; D is unresolved. Trimming left V 4 bases short and J 3 bases short, with 10 bases between. This CDR3 spans 14 amino acids. Germline CDR1 and CDR2: MDHEN and SYDVKM. This chain's CDR3 is CASSSTSFGNTIYF. The CDR3 bases are TGTGCCAGCAGTTCGACATCTTTTGGAAACACCATATATTTT.

The chain carries TRBV4-3 and TRBJ1-2; TRBD1 is a possible D gene (6 bases). Germline loops: CDR1 LGHNA, CDR2 YSLEER. This CDR3 is 15 amino acids long. The V end lost 3 bases, the J end lost 2 bases, and 13 bases lay between the germline ends. This CDR3 reads CASSQAGGSNYGYTF. In DNA, the CDR3 is TGCGCCAGCAGCCAGGCGGGGGGCTCCAACTATGGCTACACCTTC.

This chain joins TRBV9 and TRBJ1-3, with D hard to call. V lost 4 bases, J lost 0 bases, and 2 bases lay in between. The CDR3 contains 12 residues. CDR1 is SGDLS, CDR2 YYNGEE, per germline. The CDR3 region is CASSRSGNTIYF. In nucleotides, the CDR3 is TGTGCCAGCAGCCGCTCTGGAAACACCATATATTTT.

The chain carries TRBV27 and TRBJ1-4; D is uncertain. V was trimmed by 3 bases and J by 3 bases, leaving 8 bases between them. The CDR3 runs to 14 residues. Germline values: CDR1 MNHEY, CDR2 SMNVEV (reference sequence). In DNA form, the CDR3 reads TGTGCCAGCAGTTTCGGGAAGGCTAATGAAAAACTGTTTTTT. Its protein product is CASSFGKANEKLFF.

The rearrangement uses TRBV7-9 and TRBJ2-1; tentatively, D is TRBD2 (5 bases). This CDR3 contains 16 residues. The germline CDR1 and CDR2 sequences are SEHNR and FQNEAQ (reference sequence). The V and J ends lost 2 bases and 0 bases respectively, with 11 bases between them. The CDR3 DNA is TGTGCCAGCAGCTTAAAGCGGCCTGGCTCCTACAATGAGCAGTTCTTC. This sequence encodes CASSLKRPGSYNEQFF. The full variable domain, in which reference TRBV7-9 and TRBJ2-1 provide the parts outside the CDR3, is DTGVSQNPRHKITKRGQNVTFRCDPISEHNRLYWYRQTLGQGPEFLTYFQNEAQLEKSRLLSDRFSAERPKGSFSTLEIQRTEQGDSAMYLCASSLKRPGSYNEQFFGPGTRLTVL.

The chain couples TRBV11-2 to TRBJ1-1; maybe TRBD1 (5 bases). This CDR3 region has 14 residues. Germline V gene lookup returns CDR1 SGHAT and CDR2 FQNNGV. V was shortened by 7 bases and J by 4 bases, with 16 bases between the two germline ends. Written as DNA, the CDR3 is TGTGCCAGCAAACTACAGGAGCTGAGCACTGAAGCTTTCTTT. Protein product: CASKLQELSTEAFF.

The CDR3 is CATSRDLAGYGYTF. CDR3 nucleotides: TGTGCCACCAGCAGAGACTTAGCAGGATATGGCTACACCTTC. V gene TRBV15 combines with J gene TRBJ1-2; D gene ambiguous. Per the germline V gene, CDR1 is LNHNV and CDR2 is YYDKDF (reference sequence). V shed 0 bases and J shed 5 bases, with 10 bases lying between them. This CDR3 contains 14 residues.

The CDR3 loop reads CASSLNPLLHSYEQYF. The DNA for the CDR3 is TGTGCCAGCAGTTTAAATCCGCTACTTCACTCCTACGAGCAGTACTTC. The chain recombines TRBV28 with TRBJ2-7, with D hard to call. Germline V gives CDR1 MDHEN, CDR2 SYDVKM. The CDR3 covers 16 residues. V was clipped by 2 bases and J by 0 bases, with 14 bases between them.

The sample holds one count of this clone. This chain uses TRBV30 with TRBJ1-5; maybe TRBD1 (5 bases). The V end lost 4 bases, the J end lost 9 bases, and 19 bases lay between the germline ends. The germline gives CDR1 GTSNPN, CDR2 SVGIG (reference sequence). The CDR3 contains 14 residues. CDR3 DNA sequence: TGTGCCTGGAAATTCGCGGGGGAGAATTGGCCCCAGCATTTT. It encodes CAWKFAGENWPQHF.

The chain combines TRBV2 with TRBJ2-3, with TRBD2 matching over 9 bases. After removal of 9 bases from V and 1 base from J, the junction contained 2 bases not matched to a gene. The CDR3 is 13 amino acids. CDR1 and CDR2 from the germline V gene are SNHLY and FYNNEI. CDR3 sequence: CARRTSGTDTQYF. The CDR3 DNA sequence: TGTGCCAGAAGGACTAGCGGCACAGATACGCAGTATTTT.

The chain couples TRBV7-2 to TRBJ1-1; D is uncertain. Germline CDR1 SGHTA, CDR2 FQGNSA. V lost 8 bases and J 2 bases, leaving 15 bases between the germline ends. CDR3 length: 14 amino acids. DNA of the CDR3: TGTGCCAGCTTCCGCGGGAGGGAAAACACTGAAGCTTTCTTT. Translated, it gives CASFRGRENTEAFF.

The gene calls are TRBV5-8 and TRBJ2-5, with 12 nucleotides matching TRBD2. Germline lookup yields CDR1 SGHTS and CDR2 YDEGEE. The CDR3 is 16 amino acids. V lost 4 bases and J lost 1; bases outside the gene matches: 5. CDR3 amino acids: CASSRGLAGRQETQYF. For the CDR3, the DNA is TGTGCCAGCAGCCGGGGACTAGCGGGCCGCCAAGAGACCCAGTACTTC.

The chain combines TRBV5-1 with TRBJ2-7; D unclear. CDR1 SGHRS and CDR2 YFSETQ come from the germline V gene. V was clipped by 4 bases and J by 2 bases, with 16 bases between them. CDR3 length equals 15 residues. The CDR3 reads CASSLSRWQPYEQYF. DNA of the CDR3: TGCGCCAGCAGCCTTTCGCGTTGGCAGCCCTACGAGCAGTACTTC.

Only one count was recorded for this clone. The chain carries TRBV7-3 and TRBJ2-7; TRBD1 aligns across 7 bases. Germline V gene sequence: CDR1 SGHTA, CDR2 FQGTGA. V was pared by 0 bases and J by 2 bases, with 4 bases of the junction left unmatched. The CDR3 loop spans 15 amino acids. The DNA of the CDR3 is TGTGCCAGCAGCTTAACCGGGACAGTTCCCTACGAGCAGTACTTC. This encodes CASSLTGTVPYEQYF.

This chain links TRBV11-3 with TRBJ2-7, with 7 bases aligning to TRBD2. The CDR3 is 15 residues long. Looked up from germline, CDR1 is SGHNT and CDR2 is YENEEA. V was pared by 1 base and J by 5 bases, with 8 bases of the junction left unmatched. CDR3 residues: CASSLGPGGAHEQYF. The CDR3 DNA sequence: TGTGCCAGCAGCTTAGGCCCGGGAGGAGCCCACGAGCAGTACTTC. Full variable domain (rest looked up from reference TRBV11-3 and TRBJ2-7): EAGVVQSPRYKIIEKKQPVAFWCNPISGHNTLYWYLQNLGQGPELLIRYENEEAVDDSQLPKDRFSAERLKGVDSTLKIQPAELGDSAVYLCASSLGPGGAHEQYFGPGTRLTVT.

A single count supports this clone. This sequence joins TRBV7-9 and TRBJ2-5; 10 bases fit TRBD2. The CDR3 totals 17 residues. Germline loops: CDR1 SEHNR, CDR2 FQNEAQ (reference sequence). Trimming at V came to 0 bases and at J to 4 bases, leaving 8 bases not matched to a gene. The CDR3 coding sequence is TGTGCCAGCAGCTTAGCGAGGCTAGCGGGAGTGGGAGAGACCCAGTACTTC. This codes for CASSLARLAGVGETQYF. The full variable domain, its missing parts supplied by reference TRBV7-9 and TRBJ2-5, is DTGVSQNPRHKITKRGQNVTFRCDPISEHNRLYWYRQTLGQGPEFLTYFQNEAQLEKSRLLSDRFSAERPKGSFSTLEIQRTEQGDSAMYLCASSLARLAGVGETQYFGPGTRLLVL.